The sequence of this T cell receptor (beta chain) was determined in a study of OX40 agonist ivuxolimab in advanced cancers. Overall study context: Intravenous ivuxolimab at 0.01 to 10 mg/kg was given to patients every 2 weeks. Partial responses occurred in Three dose-escalation patients, one with hepatocellular carcinoma and two with cutaneous melanoma. Notes on the study in general: Both blood CD4+ and CD8+ T cells showed clonal growth by week 6 at 0.1 to 3.0 mg/kg.

Drawing of blood for sampling happened at baseline, at cycle 4 day 1, and at cycle 7 day 1. Germline V gene sequence: CDR1 SGDLS, CDR2 YYNGEE. The CDR3 extends over 16 amino acids. V dropped 0 bases and J dropped 1 base, with 12 bases sitting between them. Profiling relied on immunoSEQ multiplex PCR, and the TCRdb table lists in-frame clones only, not all of them. The table includes around 70,000 clones, around 86% detected once. A note on this clone: As yet, its antigen is unknown.

The sample here was CD4+ or CD8+ T cells sorted from blood, taken in a trial of the OX40 agonist ivuxolimab. The rearrangement joins TRBV9 to TRBJ2-3; D is undetermined. The source is an adult with an advanced solid tumor such as melanoma, head and neck, liver or kidney cancer. The CDR3 coding sequence is TGTGCCAGCAGCGTAGATTGGGCTACCGGCACAGATACGCAGTATTTT. It yields the protein CASSVDWATGTDTQYF.